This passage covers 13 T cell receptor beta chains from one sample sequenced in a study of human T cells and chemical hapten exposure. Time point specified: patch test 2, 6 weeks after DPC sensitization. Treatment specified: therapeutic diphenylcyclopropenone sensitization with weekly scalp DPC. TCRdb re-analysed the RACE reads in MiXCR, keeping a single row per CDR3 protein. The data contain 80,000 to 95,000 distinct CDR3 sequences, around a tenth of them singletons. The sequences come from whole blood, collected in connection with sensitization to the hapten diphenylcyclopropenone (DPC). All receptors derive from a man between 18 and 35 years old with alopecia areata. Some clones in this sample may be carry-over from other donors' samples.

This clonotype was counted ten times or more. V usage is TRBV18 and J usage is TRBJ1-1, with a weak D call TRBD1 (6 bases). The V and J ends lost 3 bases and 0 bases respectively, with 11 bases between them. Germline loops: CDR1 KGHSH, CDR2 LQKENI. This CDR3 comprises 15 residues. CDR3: CASSPAGDMNTEAFF. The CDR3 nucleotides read TGTGCCAGCTCACCCGCGGGGGACATGAACACTGAAGCTTTCTTT.

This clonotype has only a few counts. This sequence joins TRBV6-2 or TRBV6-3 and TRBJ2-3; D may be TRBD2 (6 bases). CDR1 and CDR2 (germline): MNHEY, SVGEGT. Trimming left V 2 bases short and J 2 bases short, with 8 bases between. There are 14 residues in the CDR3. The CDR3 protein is CASSYGGDTDTQYF. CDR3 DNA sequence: TGTGCCAGCAGTTACGGCGGGGACACAGATACGCAGTATTTT.

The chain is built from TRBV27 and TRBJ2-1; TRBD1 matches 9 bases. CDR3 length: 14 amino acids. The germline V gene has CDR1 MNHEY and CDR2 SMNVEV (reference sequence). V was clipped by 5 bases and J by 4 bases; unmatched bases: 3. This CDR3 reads CASSGQGIYNEQFF. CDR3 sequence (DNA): TGTGCCAGCAGTGGACAGGGGATTTACAATGAGCAGTTCTTC.

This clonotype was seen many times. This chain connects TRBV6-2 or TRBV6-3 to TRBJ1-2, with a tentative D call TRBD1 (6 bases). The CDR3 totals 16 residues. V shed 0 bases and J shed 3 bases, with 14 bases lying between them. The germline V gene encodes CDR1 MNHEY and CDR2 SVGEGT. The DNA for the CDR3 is TGTGCCAGCAGTTACTCCGCCAGGGGAGGGGACTATGGCTACACCTTC. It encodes CASSYSARGGDYGYTF.

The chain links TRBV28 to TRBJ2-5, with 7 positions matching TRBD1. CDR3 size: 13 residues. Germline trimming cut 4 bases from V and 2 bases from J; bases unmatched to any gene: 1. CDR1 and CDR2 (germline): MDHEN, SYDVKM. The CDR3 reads CASSSGQQETQYF. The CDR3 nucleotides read TGTGCCAGCAGTTCGGGACAGCAAGAGACCCAGTACTTC. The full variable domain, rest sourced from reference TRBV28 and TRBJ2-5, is DVKVTQSSRYLVKRTGEKVFLECVQDMDHENMFWYRQDPGLGLRLIYFSYDVKMKEKGDIPEGYSVSREKKERFSLILESASTNQTSMYLCASSSGQQETQYFGPGTRLLVL.

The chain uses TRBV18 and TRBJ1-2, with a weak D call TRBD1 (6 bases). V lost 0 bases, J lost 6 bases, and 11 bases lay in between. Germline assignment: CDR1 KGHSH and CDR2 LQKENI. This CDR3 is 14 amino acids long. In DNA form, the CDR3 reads TGTGCCAGCTCACCACCGGACAGAAGGAATGGCTACACCTTC. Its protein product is CASSPPDRRNGYTF.

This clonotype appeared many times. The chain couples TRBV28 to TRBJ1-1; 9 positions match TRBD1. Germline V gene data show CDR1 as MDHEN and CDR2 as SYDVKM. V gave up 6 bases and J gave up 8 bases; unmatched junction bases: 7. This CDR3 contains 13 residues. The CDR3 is CASRGQGTLEAFF. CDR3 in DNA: TGTGCCAGCAGAGGACAGGGGACCTTAGAAGCTTTCTTT.

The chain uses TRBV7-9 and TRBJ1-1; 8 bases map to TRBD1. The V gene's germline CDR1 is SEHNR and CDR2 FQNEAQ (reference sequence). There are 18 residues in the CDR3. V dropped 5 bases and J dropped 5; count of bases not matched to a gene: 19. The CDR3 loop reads CASSPAFWQGASETEAFF. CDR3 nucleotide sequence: TGTGCCAGCAGCCCAGCGTTTTGGCAGGGGGCGTCGGAAACTGAAGCTTTCTTT.

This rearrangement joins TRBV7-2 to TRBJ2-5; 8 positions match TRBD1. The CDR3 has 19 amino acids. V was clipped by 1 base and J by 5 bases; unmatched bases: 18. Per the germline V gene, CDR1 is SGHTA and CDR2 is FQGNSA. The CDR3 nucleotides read TGTGCCAGCAGCTTAGAGGTTGCATTGACAGGGGCTCTGACGGAGACCCAGTACTTC. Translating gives CASSLEVALTGALTETQYF.

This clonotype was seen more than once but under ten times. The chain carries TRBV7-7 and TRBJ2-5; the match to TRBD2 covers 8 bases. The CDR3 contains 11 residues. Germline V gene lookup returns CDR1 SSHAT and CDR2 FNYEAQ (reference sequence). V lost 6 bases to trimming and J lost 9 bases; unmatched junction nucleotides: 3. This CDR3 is CASSSGGAQYF. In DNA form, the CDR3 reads TGTGCCAGCAGTTCGGGAGGGGCCCAGTACTTC.

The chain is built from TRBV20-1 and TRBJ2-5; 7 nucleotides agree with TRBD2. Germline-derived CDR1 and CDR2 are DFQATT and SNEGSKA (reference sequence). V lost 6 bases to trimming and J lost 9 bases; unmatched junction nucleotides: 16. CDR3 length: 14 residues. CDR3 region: CSAPAGTTRGAQYF. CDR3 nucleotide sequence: TGCAGTGCCCCGGCCGGGACTACCCGCGGGGCCCAGTACTTC.

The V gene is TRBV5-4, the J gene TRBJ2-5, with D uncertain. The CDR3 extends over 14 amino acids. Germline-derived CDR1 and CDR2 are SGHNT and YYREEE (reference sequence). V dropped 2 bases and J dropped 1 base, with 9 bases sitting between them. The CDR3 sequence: CASSLDGGQETQYF. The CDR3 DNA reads TGTGCCAGCAGCTTAGACGGCGGCCAAGAGACCCAGTACTTC. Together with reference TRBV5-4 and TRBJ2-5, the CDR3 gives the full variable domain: ETGVTQSPTHLIKTRGQQVTLRCSSQSGHNTVSWYQQALGQGPQFIFQYYREEENGRGNFPPRFSGLQFPNYSSELNVNALELDDSALYLCASSLDGGQETQYFGPGTRLLVL.

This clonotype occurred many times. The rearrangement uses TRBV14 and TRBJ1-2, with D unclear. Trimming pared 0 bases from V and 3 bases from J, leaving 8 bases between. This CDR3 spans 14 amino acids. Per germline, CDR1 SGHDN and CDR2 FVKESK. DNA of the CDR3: TGTGCCAGCAGCCAAGAAGTTCCTGACTATGGCTACACCTTC. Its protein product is CASSQEVPDYGYTF.